This T cell receptor beta chain comes out of a study of blood T cell repertoires in COVID-19. About the study: The origin of the acute and convalescent COVID-19 samples was the United States, Italy and Spain.

The protocol was immunoSEQ multiplex PCR, while the TCRdb copy is restricted to in-frame clones and leaves out a portion. The sample lists 150,000 to 200,000 clones, roughly nine tenths seen once, with 1.5% to 2% in the top ten. The TCR sequence derives from a man in his late teens or twenties who had recovered from COVID-19. Sequencing was done on a sample of peripheral blood.

DNA for the CDR3: TGCGCCAGCAGCCAAGACGAAGGAGTTTTTGCGAACGAGCAGTACTTC. Its translation is CASSQDEGVFANEQYF. The gene calls are TRBV4-3 and TRBJ2-7; D unclear. Germline CDR1 reads LGHNA; CDR2 reads YSLEER. CDR3 length: 16 residues. V was trimmed by 0 bases and J by 5 bases, leaving 17 bases between them.